This TCR beta chain is drawn from a study of T cell changes during pregnancy in multiple sclerosis. Trimming cost V 4 bases and J 6 bases; bases outside gene matches: 14. Per the germline V gene, CDR1 is SGDLS and CDR2 is YYNGEE. CDR3 size: 17 residues. The data were produced by immunoSEQ multiplex PCR, yet TCRdb's version contains in-frame clones alone and is incomplete. There are 45,000 to 55,000 clones in the sample; 80% to 90% occur only once, and 0.95% to 1.5% lies in the top ten. This clonotype was obtained from a female donor with multiple sclerosis, enrolled in a pregnancy study. This sample comprised CD4+ T cells from peripheral blood mononuclear cells, obtained in the second trimester of pregnancy. The genes are TRBV9 and TRBJ2-2, with 8 bases that match TRBD2. For the CDR3, the DNA is TGTGCCAGCAGCCCAGCCGGGACTAGAGTAAAAGCCGGGGAGCTGTTTTTT. It is translated as CASSPAGTRVKAGELFF.